A single sample is the source of the 29 T cell receptor beta chains below, sequenced in a study of CD8 T cells in Susac syndrome. An input of about 0.5 to 1 ug of RNA was subjected to reverse transcription using random hexamers. TCRdb itself ran the immunoSEQ multiplex PCR reads through MiXCR, one entry per CDR3 protein. The sample shows about 150,000 distinct CDR3 sequences, about 92% of them seen only once. Sequencing used CD4+ T cells from PBMCs. These receptors were obtained from a human donor in good health.

V is TRBV7-8 and J is TRBJ2-4; possible D gene TRBD2, 6 bases. V dropped 5 bases and J dropped 4 bases, with 12 bases sitting between them. Germline CDR1 SGHVS, CDR2 FQNEAQ. This CDR3 contains 14 residues. CDR3 nucleotides: TGTGCCAGCAGCCCTCCCGGGACTAAAAACATTCAGTACTTC. It yields the protein CASSPPGTKNIQYF. The whole variable domain, filled in from reference TRBV7-8 and TRBJ2-4, reads GAGVSQSPRYKVAKRGQDVALRCDPISGHVSLFWYQQALGQGPEFLTYFQNEAQLDKSGLPSDRFFAERPEGSVSTLKIQRTQQEDSAVYLCASSPPGTKNIQYFGAGTRLSVL.

CDR3 region: CASRRGLASTEQFF. The CDR3, as DNA: TGCGCCAGCAGACGCGGACTAGCCTCGACTGAGCAGTTCTTC. J is TRBJ2-1 and V is TRBV5-1; TRBD2 aligns across 8 bases. V lost 5 bases, J lost 9 bases, and 10 bases stayed unmatched. The CDR3 contains 14 residues. The germline CDR1 and CDR2 sequences are SGHRS and YFSETQ.

V usage is TRBV12-3 or TRBV12-4 and J usage is TRBJ1-1; 9 bases agree with TRBD1. The CDR3 runs to 14 residues. Trimming cost V 3 bases and J 3 bases; bases outside gene matches: 2. CDR3 in DNA: TGTGCCAGCAGTTTGGACAGGGGATACACTGAAGCTTTCTTT. It codes for CASSLDRGYTEAFF.

The table lists this clonotype with a count of one. This chain links TRBV28 with TRBJ2-1; 11 bases align to TRBD2. Germline-derived CDR1 and CDR2 are MDHEN and SYDVKM. CDR3 length: 18 amino acids. V dropped 7 bases and J dropped 2; count of bases not matched to a gene: 13. The CDR3 here is CASNFPLAGVGTYNEQFF. The CDR3, as DNA: TGTGCCAGCAACTTCCCACTAGCGGGAGTCGGCACCTACAATGAGCAGTTCTTC.

V and J are TRBV6-5 and TRBJ2-2; D tentatively fits TRBD1 or TRBD2 (6 bases each). The CDR3 is 14 amino acids. V was shortened by 7 bases and J by 4 bases, with 13 bases between the two germline ends. Germline V gives CDR1 MNHEY, CDR2 SVGAGI. The CDR3 sequence: CASKRGAGTGELFF. The DNA for the CDR3 is TGTGCCAGCAAAAGGGGGGCGGGCACCGGGGAGCTGTTTTTT.

The rearrangement links TRBV2 to TRBJ1-1; D gene uncertain. V was clipped by 5 bases and J by 5 bases, with 6 bases between them. Looked up from germline, CDR1 is SNHLY and CDR2 is FYNNEI. The CDR3 is 11 amino acids. CDR3 DNA sequence: TGTGCCAGCAGTACGGATACTGAAGCTTTCTTT. Translated, it gives CASSTDTEAFF.

This chain joins TRBV28 and TRBJ2-1; TRBD2 matches at 7 bases. This CDR3 contains 15 residues. Per germline, CDR1 MDHEN and CDR2 SYDVKM. Unmatched junction bases numbered 10, after V lost 7 bases and J lost 4 bases. In DNA form, the CDR3 reads TGTGCCAGCATTAATCGGGGGGTCGGTTACAATGAGCAGTTCTTC. It encodes CASINRGVGYNEQFF.

The J gene is TRBJ1-2, the V gene TRBV7-2, with D maybe TRBD1 (5 bases). Trimming shortened V by 6 bases and J by 3 bases, and 11 bases separated the two germline ends. Germline V gene lookup returns CDR1 SGHTA and CDR2 FQGNSA. The CDR3 consists of 13 residues. CDR3 residues: CASSSGMYYGYTF. CDR3 DNA sequence: TGTGCCAGCAGTTCAGGGATGTACTATGGCTACACCTTC.

V usage is TRBV3-1 and J usage is TRBJ2-5; TRBD1 agrees at 8 bases. From germline, CDR1 is LGHDT and CDR2 YNNKEL (reference sequence). The J segment lost 2 bases and the V segment lost 2 bases, leaving 1 base of the junction unmatched. The CDR3 runs to 14 residues. This CDR3 reads CASSQRTGQETQYF. CDR3 nucleotides: TGTGCCAGCAGCCAAAGGACAGGGCAAGAGACCCAGTACTTC.

In its sample, this clonotype was seen once. The V and J genes are TRBV9 and TRBJ2-1; D not certain. Looked up from germline, CDR1 is SGDLS and CDR2 is YYNGEE. V lost 0 bases and J 0 bases, leaving 10 bases between the germline ends. This CDR3 comprises 16 residues. The DNA of the CDR3 is TGTGCCAGCAGCGTAGGGGCGCACAGCTCCTACAATGAGCAGTTCTTC. Its protein product is CASSVGAHSSYNEQFF.

The rearrangement joins TRBV2 to TRBJ2-5, with D possibly TRBD1 on 6 matching bases. Trimming removed 1 base from V and 1 base from J, with 7 bases in between. The CDR3 runs to 14 residues. CDR1 SNHLY and CDR2 FYNNEI come from the germline V gene. CDR3 sequence (DNA): TGTGCCAGCAGTGAAGGCAGGGGCCAAGAGACCCAGTACTTC. The encoded protein is CASSEGRGQETQYF.

This rearrangement joins TRBV7-9 to TRBJ2-7; D call uncertain. The CDR3 loop spans 11 amino acids. Trimming removed 2 bases from V and 5 bases from J, with 4 bases in between. CDR1 SEHNR and CDR2 FQNEAQ come from the germline V gene (reference sequence). CDR3 protein: CASSLRDEQYF. The CDR3 DNA sequence: TGTGCCAGCAGCTTACGGGACGAGCAGTACTTC.

The chain couples TRBV4-3 to TRBJ2-3; D is perhaps TRBD2 (6 bases). The CDR3 extends over 14 amino acids. V was trimmed by 0 bases and J by 3 bases, leaving 7 bases between them. CDR1 is LGHNA and CDR2 is YSLEER in the germline V gene. The CDR3 is CASSQDGGTDTQYF. The CDR3 DNA follows: TGCGCCAGCAGCCAAGATGGGGGGACAGATACGCAGTATTTT.

The chain joins TRBV10-3 to TRBJ2-3; TRBD2 might be the D (6 bases). The V gene lost 3 bases and the J gene lost 1 base, with 11 bases spanning the gap. Germline lookup yields CDR1 ENHRY and CDR2 SYGVKD. CDR3 length: 15 amino acids. The CDR3 bases are TGTGCCATCAGTGACCCGGGGGTACGCACAGATACGCAGTATTTT. This gives the protein CAISDPGVRTDTQYF.

The rearrangement uses TRBV30 and TRBJ1-3, with 8 bases that match TRBD1. CDR1 is GTSNPN and CDR2 is SVGIG in the germline V gene (reference sequence). This CDR3 contains 17 residues. Unmatched junction bases numbered 8, after V lost 0 bases and J lost 1 base. CDR3 region: CAWSVPRQGISGNTIYF. The CDR3 region has the DNA TGTGCCTGGAGTGTACCCCGACAGGGGATTTCTGGAAACACCATATATTTT.

The genes are TRBV20-1 and TRBJ2-3, with unresolved D. The germline V and J ends were trimmed by 8 bases and 5 bases, with 14 bases remaining between them. Germline CDR1 DFQATT, CDR2 SNEGSKA (reference sequence). The CDR3 has 12 amino acids. The CDR3 protein is CSPREGIDTQYF. The CDR3 DNA sequence: TGCAGTCCCCGCGAAGGAATAGATACGCAGTATTTT.

The genes are TRBV21-1 and TRBJ1-1; TRBD1, the table's D call, lacks a check against the DNA. TRBV21-1 is described as a pseudogene. This CDR3 has 15 amino acids. The chain's CDR3 is CASSKIEGGVTEAFF. The CDR3 nucleotides are TGTGCCAGCAGCAAAATTGAGGGGGGAGTCACTGAAGCTTTCTTT.

This chain uses TRBV28 with TRBJ2-7; 8 bases line up with TRBD1. Trimming took 2 bases from V and 2 from J; bases not matched to a gene: 8. The CDR3 runs 16 residues. The germline V gene has CDR1 MDHEN and CDR2 SYDVKM. The CDR3 spells CASSLTQGASPYEQYF. The CDR3 DNA follows: TGTGCCAGCAGTTTAACCCAGGGGGCCTCTCCCTACGAGCAGTACTTC.

V usage is TRBV29-1 and J usage is TRBJ1-5, with TRBD1 as a possible D gene (6 bases). The CDR3 length is 15 residues. Germline lookup yields CDR1 SQVTM and CDR2 ANQGSEA. Trimming took 5 bases from V and 7 from J, leaving 21 bases between them. The CDR3 nucleotides read TGCAGCGTTATCGTCACAGGGTTTGGGAGCCAGCCCCAGCATTTT. It codes for CSVIVTGFGSQPQHF.

In its sample, this clonotype was seen a few times. At one of its ends the junction is not consistent with the germline gene, which may arise from a read error. V is TRBV2 and J is TRBJ1-1, with D unresolved. Germline V gene lookup returns CDR1 SNHLY and CDR2 FYNNEI. CDR3 length: 13 amino acids. CDR3 protein: CASREDGNTEAFF. As DNA, the CDR3 is TGTGCCAGCAGAGAAGACGGAAACACTGAAGCTTTCTTT.

Concerning this clonotype itself: At one end, the junction sequence differs from germline, possibly due to a read error. V is TRBV2 and J is TRBJ2-5; D is ambiguous. CDR3 length: 13 residues. Germline CDR1 is SNHLY and CDR2 is FYNNEI. In nucleotides, the CDR3 is TGTGCCAGCAGTGAATACGGAGCAGAGACCCAGTATTTC. Its translation: CASSEYGAETQYF. The whole variable domain, filled in from reference TRBV2 and TRBJ2-5, reads EPEVTQTPSHQVTQMGQEVILRCVPISNHLYFYWYRQILGQKVEFLVSFYNNEISEKSEIFDDQFSVERPDGSNFTLKIRSTKLEDSAMYFCASSEYGAETQYFGPGTRLLVL.

J is TRBJ2-3 and V is TRBV20-1, with a weak D call TRBD2 (6 bases). This CDR3 region has 16 residues. With 1 base removed from V and 0 bases from J, the gap between germline ends came to 14 bases. CDR1 and CDR2 (germline): DFQATT, SNEGSKA (reference sequence). CDR3 sequence reads: CSARVAPGTSTDTQYF. CDR3 coding DNA: TGCAGTGCTAGAGTTGCTCCGGGGACTAGCACAGATACGCAGTATTTT.

The chain has TRBV6-1 and TRBJ1-6; no firm D call. This CDR3 is 16 amino acids long. The V gene lost 2 bases and the J gene lost 7 bases, with 15 bases spanning the gap. CDR1 MNHNS and CDR2 SASEGT come from the germline V gene. CDR3 DNA sequence: TGTGCCAGCAGTGAATTAGGAGGGAGGGAAAATTCACCCCTCCACTTT. Its translation is CASSELGGRENSPLHF.

The chain links TRBV4-2 to TRBJ2-3; the D is unclear. There are 16 residues in the CDR3. Germline CDR1 and CDR2: LGHNA and YNFKEQ. Trimming removed 0 bases at V and 2 bases at J, with 12 bases between. The CDR3 loop is CASSQDLRKDTDTQYF. The CDR3, as DNA: TGTGCCAGCAGCCAAGATCTGCGGAAGGACACAGATACGCAGTATTTT.

The chain employs TRBV5-1 and TRBJ2-1; D gene uncertain. The V and J ends lost 0 bases and 10 bases respectively, with 11 bases between them. The length of the CDR3 is 13 residues. Germline assignment: CDR1 SGHRS and CDR2 YFSETQ. The CDR3 DNA is TGCGCCAGCAGCTTGGAAGGTGGCCGGGAGCAGTTCTTC. Its translation is CASSLEGGREQFF.

This CDR3 reads CASSSRGLAGQETQYF. The CDR3 nucleotides read TGCGCCAGCAGCTCACGAGGACTAGCGGGACAAGAGACCCAGTACTTC. The genes are TRBV5-1 and TRBJ2-5; 12 bases line up with TRBD2. CDR1 and CDR2 from the germline V gene are SGHRS and YFSETQ. V lost 3 bases to trimming and J lost 2 bases; unmatched junction nucleotides: 5. This CDR3 contains 16 residues.

This chain uses TRBV19 with TRBJ2-7; 10 positions match TRBD1. V was clipped by 3 bases and J by 3 bases; unmatched bases: 2. This CDR3 has 14 residues. Germline loops: CDR1 LNHDA, CDR2 SQIVND (reference sequence). CDR3 DNA sequence: TGTGCCAGTAGTATCCGGACAGGGGGCTACGAGCAGTACTTC. Translated, it gives CASSIRTGGYEQYF.

This sequence joins TRBV28 and TRBJ2-7, with TRBD1 matching 11 bases. Germline lookup yields CDR1 MDHEN and CDR2 SYDVKM. Unmatched junction bases numbered 2, after V lost 4 bases and J lost 6 bases. The CDR3 length is 13 residues. CDR3 DNA: TGTGCCAGCAGTTCGGGACAGGGGGGCGAGCAGTACTTC. Residues: CASSSGQGGEQYF.

J is TRBJ1-3 and V is TRBV7-9; D remains ambiguous. The CDR3 length is 13 residues. V lost 4 bases, J lost 7 bases, and 11 bases lay in between. CDR1 SEHNR and CDR2 FQNEAQ come from the germline V gene (reference sequence). Here the CDR3 DNA reads TGTGCCAGCAGCTCTCTGGGGTTCAACACCATATATTTT. Its translation: CASSSLGFNTIYF.